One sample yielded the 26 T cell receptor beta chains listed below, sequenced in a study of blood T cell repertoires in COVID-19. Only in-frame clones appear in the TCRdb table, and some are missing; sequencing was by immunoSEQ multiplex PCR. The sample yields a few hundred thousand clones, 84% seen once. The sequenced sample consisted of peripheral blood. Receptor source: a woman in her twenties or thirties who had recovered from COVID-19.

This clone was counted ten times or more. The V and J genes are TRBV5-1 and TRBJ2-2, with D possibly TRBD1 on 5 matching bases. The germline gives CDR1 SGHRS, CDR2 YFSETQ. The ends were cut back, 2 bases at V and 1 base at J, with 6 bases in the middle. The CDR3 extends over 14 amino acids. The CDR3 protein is CASSFQGNTGELFF. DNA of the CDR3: TGCGCCAGCAGCTTCCAGGGGAACACCGGGGAGCTGTTTTTT.

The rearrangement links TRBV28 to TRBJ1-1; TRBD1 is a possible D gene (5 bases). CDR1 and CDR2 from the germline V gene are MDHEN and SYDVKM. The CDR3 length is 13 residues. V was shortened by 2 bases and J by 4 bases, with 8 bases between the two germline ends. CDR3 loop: CASSLGAGTEAFF. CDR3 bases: TGTGCCAGCAGTTTAGGGGCAGGCACTGAAGCTTTCTTT.

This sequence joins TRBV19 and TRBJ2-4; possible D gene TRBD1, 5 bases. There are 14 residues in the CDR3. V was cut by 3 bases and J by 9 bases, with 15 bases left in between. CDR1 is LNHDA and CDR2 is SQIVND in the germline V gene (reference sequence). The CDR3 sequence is CASSMTRVGSIQYF. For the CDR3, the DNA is TGTGCCAGTAGTATGACCAGGGTTGGTTCCATTCAGTACTTC.

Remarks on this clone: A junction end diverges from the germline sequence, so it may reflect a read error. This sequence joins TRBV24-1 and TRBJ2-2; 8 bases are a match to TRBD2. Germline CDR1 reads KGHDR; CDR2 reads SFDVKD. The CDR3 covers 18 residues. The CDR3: CATSDLTAAGGNTGELFF. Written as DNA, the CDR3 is TGCGCCACCAGTGATTTGACGGCGGCGGGAGGAAACACCGGGGAGCTGTTTTTT.

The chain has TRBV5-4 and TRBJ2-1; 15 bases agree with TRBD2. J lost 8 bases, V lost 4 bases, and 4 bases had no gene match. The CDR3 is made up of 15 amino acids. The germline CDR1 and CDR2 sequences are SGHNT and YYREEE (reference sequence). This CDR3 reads CASSPGLAGGYEQFF. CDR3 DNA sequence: TGTGCCAGCAGCCCGGGACTAGCGGGAGGATATGAGCAGTTCTTC.

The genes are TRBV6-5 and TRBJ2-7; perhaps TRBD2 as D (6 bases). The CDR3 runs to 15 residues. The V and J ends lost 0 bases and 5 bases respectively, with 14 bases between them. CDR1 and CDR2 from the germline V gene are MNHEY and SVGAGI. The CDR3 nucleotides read TGTGCCAGCAGTTACTCGCATGGACTACGGCACGAGCAGTACTTC. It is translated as CASSYSHGLRHEQYF.

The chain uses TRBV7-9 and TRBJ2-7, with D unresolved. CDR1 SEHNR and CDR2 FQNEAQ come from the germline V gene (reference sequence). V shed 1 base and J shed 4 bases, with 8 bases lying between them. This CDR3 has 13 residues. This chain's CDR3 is CASSLGARYEQYF. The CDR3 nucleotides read TGTGCCAGCAGCTTAGGGGCCCGGTACGAGCAGTACTTC.

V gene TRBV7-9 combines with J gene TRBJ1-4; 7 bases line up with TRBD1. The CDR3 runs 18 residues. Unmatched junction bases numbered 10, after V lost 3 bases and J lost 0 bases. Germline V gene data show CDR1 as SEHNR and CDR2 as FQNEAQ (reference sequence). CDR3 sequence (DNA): TGTGCCAGCAGCTTCTTATTTCGGACAGGAACAACTAATGAAAAACTGTTTTTT. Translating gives CASSFLFRTGTTNEKLFF.

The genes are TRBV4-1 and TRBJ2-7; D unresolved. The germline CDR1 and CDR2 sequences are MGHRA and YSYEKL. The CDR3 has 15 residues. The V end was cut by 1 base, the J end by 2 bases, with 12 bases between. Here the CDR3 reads CASSQVGATAYEQYF. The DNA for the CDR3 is TGCGCCAGCAGCCAAGTGGGCGCGACCGCCTACGAGCAGTACTTC.

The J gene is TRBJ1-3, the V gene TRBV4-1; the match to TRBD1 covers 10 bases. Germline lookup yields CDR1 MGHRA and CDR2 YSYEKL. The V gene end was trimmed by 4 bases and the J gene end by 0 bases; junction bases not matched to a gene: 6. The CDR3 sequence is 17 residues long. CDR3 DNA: TGCGCCAGCAGCCGGCAAAGGACAGGGGGCTCTGGAAACACCATATATTTT. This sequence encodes CASSRQRTGGSGNTIYF.

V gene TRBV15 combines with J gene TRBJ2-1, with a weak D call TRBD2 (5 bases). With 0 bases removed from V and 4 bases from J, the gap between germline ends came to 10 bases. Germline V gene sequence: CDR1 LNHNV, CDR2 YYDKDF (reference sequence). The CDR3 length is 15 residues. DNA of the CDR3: TGTGCCACCAGCAGAGATTCCGGAGGTTACAATGAGCAGTTCTTC. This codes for CATSRDSGGYNEQFF. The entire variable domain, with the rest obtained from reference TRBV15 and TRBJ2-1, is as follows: DAMVIQNPRYQVTQFGKPVTLSCSQTLNHNVMYWYQQKSSQAPKLLFHYYDKDFNNEADTPDNFQSRRPNTSFCFLDIRSPGLGDTAMYLCATSRDSGGYNEQFFGPGTRLTVL.

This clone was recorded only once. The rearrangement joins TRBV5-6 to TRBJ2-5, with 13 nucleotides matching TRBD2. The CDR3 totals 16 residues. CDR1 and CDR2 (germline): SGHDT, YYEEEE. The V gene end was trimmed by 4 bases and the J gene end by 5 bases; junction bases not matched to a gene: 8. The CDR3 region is CASSAGTSGNVETQYF. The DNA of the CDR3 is TGTGCCAGCAGCGCTGGGACTAGCGGGAATGTTGAGACCCAGTACTTC.

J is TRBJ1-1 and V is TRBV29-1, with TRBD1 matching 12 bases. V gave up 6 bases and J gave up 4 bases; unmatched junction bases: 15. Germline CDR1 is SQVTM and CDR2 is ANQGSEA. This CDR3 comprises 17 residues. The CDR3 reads CSVLPGQGAIWVTEAFF. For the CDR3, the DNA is TGCAGCGTGTTACCGGGACAGGGGGCGATCTGGGTCACTGAAGCTTTCTTT.

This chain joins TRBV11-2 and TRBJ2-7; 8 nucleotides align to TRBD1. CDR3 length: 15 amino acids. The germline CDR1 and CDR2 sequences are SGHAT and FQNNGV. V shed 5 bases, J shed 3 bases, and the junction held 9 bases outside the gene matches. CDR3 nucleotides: TGTGCCAGCAGCCCCGGGACAGGAGCTAGCTACGAGCAGTACTTC. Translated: CASSPGTGASYEQYF.

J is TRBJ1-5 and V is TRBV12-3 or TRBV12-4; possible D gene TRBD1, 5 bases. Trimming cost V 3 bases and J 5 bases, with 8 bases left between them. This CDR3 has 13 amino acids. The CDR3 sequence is CASSFWGDQPQHF. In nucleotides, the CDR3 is TGTGCCAGCAGTTTCTGGGGGGATCAGCCCCAGCATTTT.

CDR3 residues: CASSVRIAGSYNEQFF. DNA of the CDR3: TGTGCCAGCAGCGTCCGTATAGCGGGTTCCTACAATGAGCAGTTCTTC. The V call is TRBV9, the J call TRBJ2-1; TRBD2 matches at 7 bases. The CDR3 has 16 amino acids. V was clipped by 2 bases and J by 1 base; unmatched bases: 6. Germline-derived CDR1 and CDR2 are SGDLS and YYNGEE.

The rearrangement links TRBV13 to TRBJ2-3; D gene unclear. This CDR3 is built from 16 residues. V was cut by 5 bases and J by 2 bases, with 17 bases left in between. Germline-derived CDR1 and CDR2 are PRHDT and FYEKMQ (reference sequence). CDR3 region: CASSQPASPNTDTQYF. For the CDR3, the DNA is TGTGCCAGCAGCCAGCCAGCGAGCCCCAACACAGATACGCAGTATTTT.

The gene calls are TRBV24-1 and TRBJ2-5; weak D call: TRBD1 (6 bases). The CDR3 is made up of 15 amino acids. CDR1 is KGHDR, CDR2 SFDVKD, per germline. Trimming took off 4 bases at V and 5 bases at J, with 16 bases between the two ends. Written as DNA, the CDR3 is TGTGCCACCAGTGACTCTCGACAGGTGGGGGAGACCCAGTACTTC. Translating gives CATSDSRQVGETQYF.

CDR3 residues: CASSLSGLGGLSNEKLFF. DNA of the CDR3: TGTGCCAGCAGCTTATCGGGCCTTGGGGGACTCAGTAATGAAAAACTGTTTTTT. V gene TRBV5-6 combines with J gene TRBJ1-4, with TRBD1 as a possible D gene (5 bases). Per germline, CDR1 SGHDT and CDR2 YYEEEE. The CDR3 contains 18 residues. Trimming shortened V by 2 bases and J by 4 bases, and 21 bases separated the two germline ends.

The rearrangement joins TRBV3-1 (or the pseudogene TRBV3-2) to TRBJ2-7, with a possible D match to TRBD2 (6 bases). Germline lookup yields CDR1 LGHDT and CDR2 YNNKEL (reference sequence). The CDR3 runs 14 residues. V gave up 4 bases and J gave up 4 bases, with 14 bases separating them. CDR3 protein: CASSPGVSVYEQYF. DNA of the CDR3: TGTGCCAGCAGCCCGGGGGTATCCGTGTACGAGCAGTACTTC.

This CDR3 is CASSLAQGDEQFF. The CDR3 DNA is TGTGCCAGCAGCTTGGCACAGGGGGATGAGCAGTTCTTC. The chain has TRBV5-6 and TRBJ2-1; TRBD1 aligns across 8 bases. The V gene's germline CDR1 is SGHDT and CDR2 YYEEEE. The length of the CDR3 is 13 residues. J was trimmed by 8 bases and V by 0 bases; bases with no gene match: 1. Variable domain in full (rest from reference TRBV5-6 and TRBJ2-1): DAGVTQSPTHLIKTRGQQVTLRCSPKSGHDTVSWYQQALGQGPQFIFQYYEEEERQRGNFPDRFSGHQFPNYSSELNVNALLLGDSALYLCASSLAQGDEQFFGPGTRLTVL.

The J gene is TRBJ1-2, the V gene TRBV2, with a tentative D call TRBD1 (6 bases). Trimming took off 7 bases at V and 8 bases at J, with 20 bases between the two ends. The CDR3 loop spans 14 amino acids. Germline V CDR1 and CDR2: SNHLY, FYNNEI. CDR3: CASTRALQGLGYTF. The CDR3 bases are TGTGCCAGCACCCGGGCCCTCCAGGGGCTAGGCTACACCTTC.

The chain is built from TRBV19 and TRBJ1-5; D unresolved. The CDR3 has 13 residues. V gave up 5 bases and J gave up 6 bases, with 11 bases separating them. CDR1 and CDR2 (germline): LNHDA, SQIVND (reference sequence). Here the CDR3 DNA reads TGTGCCAGTAGTCCCGGGGTGGGTCAGCCCCAGCATTTT. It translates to CASSPGVGQPQHF.

The CDR3 spells CASSGAGTEAFF. CDR3 nucleotide sequence: TGTGCCAGCAGCGGGGCCGGGACTGAAGCTTTCTTT. The chain recombines TRBV7-9 with TRBJ1-1; tentative D call: TRBD1 (5 bases). The CDR3 is made up of 12 amino acids. The germline gives CDR1 SEHNR, CDR2 FQNEAQ (reference sequence). Trimming took 5 bases from V and 5 from J, leaving 9 bases between them.

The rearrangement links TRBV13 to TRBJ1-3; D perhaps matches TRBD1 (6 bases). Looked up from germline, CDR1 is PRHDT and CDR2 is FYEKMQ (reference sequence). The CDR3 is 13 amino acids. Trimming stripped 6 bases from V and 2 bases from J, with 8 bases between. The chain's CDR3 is CASRRQAGNTIYF. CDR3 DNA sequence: TGTGCCAGCAGGCGACAGGCTGGAAACACCATATATTTT.

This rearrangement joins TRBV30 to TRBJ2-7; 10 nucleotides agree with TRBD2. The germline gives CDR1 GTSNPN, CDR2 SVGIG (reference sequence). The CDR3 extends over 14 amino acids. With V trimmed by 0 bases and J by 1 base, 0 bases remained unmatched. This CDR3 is CAWSVLAGSYEQYF. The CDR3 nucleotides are TGTGCCTGGAGTGTACTAGCGGGGTCCTACGAGCAGTACTTC. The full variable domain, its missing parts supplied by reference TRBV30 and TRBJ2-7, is SQTIHQWPATLVQPVGSPLSLECTVEGTSNPNLYWYRQAAGRGLQLLFYSVGIGQISSEVPQNLSASRPQDRQFILSSKKLLLSDSGFYLCAWSVLAGSYEQYFGPGTRLTVT.